Given below is one T cell receptor (beta chain) in context. The antigen remains undetermined. Measured with immunoSEQ multiplex PCR; TCRdb has only the in-frame clones, and not every one. The sample has about 140,000 clones, under 95% seen once; the top ten hold approximately 1.5%. V was shortened by 1 base and J by 9 bases, with 15 bases between the two germline ends. The CDR3 is made up of 14 amino acids. The germline gives CDR1 SEHNR, CDR2 FQNEAQ (reference sequence). This sample was included in a study of T cell responses to AZD1222 COVID-19 vaccine. Study-level findings and limits: At 160-218 and 743-854, vaccine-associated CD4 TCRs were dominant, and they spanned spike. Spike-specific TCR breadth rose after two AZD1222 doses, and depth rose as well.

Sequenced here: peripheral blood, sampled on day 0 of AZD1222 vaccination. J is TRBJ1-1 and V is TRBV7-9; unclear D gene. The sequence was collected from an adult in good health. The CDR3 DNA sequence: TGTGCCAGCAGCTTAGACCTGGCAGACAAAAAAGCTTTCTTT. Its protein is CASSLDLADKKAFF.